This is a list of T cell receptor beta chains from one sample in a study of T cells in Graves' hyperthyroidism and ophthalmopathy. TCRdb re-called the multiplex PCR reads through MiXCR, storing one row per CDR3 protein. The data contain hundreds of thousands of distinct CDR3 sequences, just under 45% of them seen just once; the ten biggest clones take up about 7.7%. What was sequenced was peripheral blood or thyroid tissue (not recorded which). These receptors all come from an adult man with Graves' disease, either hyperthyroidism or ophthalmopathy (not recorded which). The CDR3 runs from the conserved cysteine through the conserved F or W. The D gene is left open where the match is weak. Not all rows give a size; the values are once, few, many and, for expanded clones, a class.

D,size,V,J,CDR3,DNA
TRBD1,NA,TRBV11-2,TRBJ1-5,CASTGTGGFQPQHF,TGTGCCAGCACCGGGACAGGGGGCTTCCAGCCCCAGCATTTT
NA,many,TRBV7-9,TRBJ2-7,CASSFKGGHEQYF,TGTGCCAGCAGCTTCAAGGGGGGCCACGAGCAGTACTTC
NA,NA,TRBV2,TRBJ1-2,CASSPGLDRGYTF,TGTGCCAGCAGTCCAGGACTGGATCGGGGCTACACCTTC
TRBD1,few,TRBV10-3,TRBJ1-2,CASSLDRALNQPGYTF,TGTGCCAGCAGTTTGGACAGGGCTCTAAATCAACCTGGCTACACCTTC
NA,many,TRBV12-3/TRBV12-4,TRBJ1-6,CASSLGLEIPTLHF,TGTGCCAGCAGTTTGGGTTTGGAGATTCCCACCCTCCACTTT
NA,NA,TRBV24-1,TRBJ1-2,CATSDRVLYGYTF,TGTGCCACCAGTGATCGGGTGCTCTATGGCTACACCTTC
NA,NA,TRBV5-1,TRBJ1-2,CASSLDGGTNYGYTF,TGCGCCAGCAGCTTGGACGGCGGTACTAACTATGGCTACACCTTC
TRBD1,few,TRBV19,TRBJ1-3,CASSMDRASGNTIYF,TGTGCCAGTAGTATGGACAGGGCCTCTGGAAACACCATATATTTT
NA,NA,TRBV6-5,TRBJ1-2,CASSYSGGAENYGYTF,TGTGCCAGCAGTTACTCGGGGGGCGCAGAGAACTATGGCTACACCTTC
NA,NA,TRBV10-3,TRBJ2-5,CASSFRMPGAEYF,TGTGCCAGCAGTTTCAGGATGCCAGGGGCTGAGTACTTC
NA,NA,TRBV20-1,TRBJ1-6,CRARQYNSPLHF,TGCAGGGCAAGACAGTATAATTCACCCCTCCACTTT
NA,many,TRBV7-6,TRBJ2-7,CASSLDEDEQYF,TGTGCCAGCAGCTTAGATGAAGACGAGCAGTACTTC
TRBD1,NA,TRBV24-1,TRBJ1-2,CATSDSRGTGGYTF,TGTGCCACCAGTGATTCGCGAGGGACAGGGGGCTACACCTTC
TRBD2,NA,TRBV29-1,TRBJ2-7,CSVETDGRSYEQYF,TGCAGCGTAGAAACCGACGGGAGGTCCTACGAGCAGTACTTC
TRBD1,many,TRBV7-2,TRBJ1-4,CASSIRQGDEKLFF,TGTGCCAGCAGCATCAGACAGGGGGATGAAAAACTGTTTTTT
NA,many,TRBV7-8,TRBJ1-1,CASSSTLRGAEAFF,TGTGCCAGCAGCTCGACCCTCCGGGGGGCTGAAGCTTTCTTT
NA,NA,TRBV5-1,TRBJ1-2,CASSFGTWNYGYTF,TGCGCCAGCAGCTTCGGGACGTGGAACTATGGCTACACCTTC
NA,NA,TRBV10-3,TRBJ1-4,CAISGTGSSEKLFF,TGTGCCATCAGTGGGACGGGGAGTTCCGAAAAACTGTTTTTT
NA,many,TRBV7-3,TRBJ1-1,CASSLRGPGNTEAFF,TGTGCCAGCAGCTTACGAGGGCCCGGGAACACTGAAGCTTTCTTT
NA,NA,TRBV25-1,TRBJ1-2,CASKGRTGGYTF,TGTGCCAGCAAAGGACGGACGGGTGGCTACACCTTC
NA,NA,TRBV15,TRBJ2-7,CATSVDVGYEQYF,TGTGCCACCAGCGTTGATGTGGGCTACGAGCAGTACTTC
NA,many,TRBV7-9,TRBJ2-7,CASSPRRGPVYEQYF,TGTGCCAGCAGCCCGCGGAGGGGTCCTGTCTACGAGCAGTACTTC
TRBD1,NA,TRBV24-1,TRBJ2-2,CSTSDGQGAGTGELFF,TGTTCCACCAGTGATGGACAGGGGGCGGGCACCGGGGAGCTGTTTTTT
NA,many,TRBV7-3,TRBJ1-1,CASSLSLNTEAFF,TGTGCCAGCAGCTTATCCCTGAACACTGAAGCTTTCTTT
NA,NA,TRBV24-1,TRBJ1-5,CATSMAKGPYSNQPQHF,TGTGCCACCAGTATGGCCAAGGGGCCTTATAGCAATCAGCCCCAGCATTTT
TRBD1,few,TRBV14,TRBJ2-5,CASSPFLTGVRETQYF,TGTGCCAGCAGCCCTTTCCTTACAGGGGTTCGAGAGACCCAGTACTTC
TRBD1,NA,TRBV19,TRBJ1-1,CASSIDHRDRESGTEAFF,TGTGCCAGTAGTATAGACCACCGGGACAGGGAGTCAGGCACTGAAGCTTTCTTT